The 13 T cell receptor beta chains below were found in one sample sequenced in a study of blood T cell repertoires in COVID-19. Some clones are missing from TCRdb's copy, which holds only in-frame ones; the method was immunoSEQ multiplex PCR. The sample records 250,000 or so clones, nearly 85% being singletons. Sequenced: peripheral blood. All receptors come from a human donor in a cohort sampled during active COVID-19.

The rearrangement uses TRBV6-1 and TRBJ2-2; 11 bases fit TRBD2. CDR3 length: 16 residues. Trimming removed 1 base from V and 6 bases from J; junction bases left unmatched: 4. Looked up from germline, CDR1 is MNHNS and CDR2 is SASEGT. CDR3 bases: TGTGCCAGCAGTGAAGAGACTAGCGGGGTCTCCGGGGAGCTGTTTTTT. This encodes CASSEETSGVSGELFF.

This clone has a single count. The chain is built from TRBV7-3 and TRBJ2-3, with D possibly being TRBD2 (6 bases). Trimming removed 3 bases at V and 1 base at J, with 11 bases between. CDR1 is SGHTA and CDR2 is FQGTGA in the germline V gene. This CDR3 region has 15 residues. The CDR3 bases are TGTGCCAGCAGCTTGCAGGCTAGCGGCACAGATACGCAGTATTTT. Amino acids: CASSLQASGTDTQYF.

This sequence joins TRBV1 and TRBJ2-3; the table's D call, TRBD2, has no DNA check behind it. TRBV1 is classified as a pseudogene. The CDR3 is made up of 15 amino acids. The CDR3 DNA follows: TGCACCAGCAGCCAAGATTCCCCGGGAGAAGATACGCAGTATTTT. Amino acid sequence: CTSSQDSPGEDTQYF.

V usage is TRBV27 and J usage is TRBJ1-1, with TRBD1 as a possible D gene (5 bases). Trimming shortened V by 0 bases and J by 1 base, and 18 bases separated the two germline ends. Germline-derived CDR1 and CDR2 are MNHEY and SMNVEV (reference sequence). The CDR3 totals 18 residues. DNA for the CDR3: TGTGCCAGCAGTTTATCCCCCGCCCGGGGACTGAGGAACACTGAAGCTTTCTTT. Residues: CASSLSPARGLRNTEAFF.

V gene TRBV7-9 combines with J gene TRBJ2-3; TRBD1 might be the D (6 bases). CDR1 is SEHNR and CDR2 is FQNEAQ in the germline V gene (reference sequence). This CDR3 comprises 15 residues. Between the trimmed V and J ends, which lost 2 bases and 3 bases, there was a span of 12 bases. CDR3 protein: CASSLQGFRTDTQYF. The CDR3 DNA reads TGTGCCAGCAGCTTACAGGGGTTTCGGACAGATACGCAGTATTTT.

The rearrangement uses TRBV9 and TRBJ2-2; 8 bases match TRBD1. The ends lost 0 bases at V and 7 bases at J; junction bases unmatched: 8. Germline V gene lookup returns CDR1 SGDLS and CDR2 YYNGEE. CDR3 size: 16 residues. The CDR3 DNA is TGTGCCAGCAGCGTAGCCGGGACAGGTGTTCTCGGGGAGCTGTTTTTT. Its translation is CASSVAGTGVLGELFF. Variable domain in full (rest from reference TRBV9 and TRBJ2-2): DSGVTQTPKHLITATGQRVTLRCSPRSGDLSVYWYQQSLDQGLQFLIQYYNGEERAKGNILERFSAQQFPDLHSELNLSSLELGDSALYFCASSVAGTGVLGELFFGEGSRLTVL.

This clone showed up just a few times. The J gene is TRBJ1-5, the V gene TRBV6-5; no clear D. The CDR3 spans 13 residues. Germline CDR1 is MNHEY and CDR2 is SVGAGI. The germline V and J ends were trimmed by 6 bases and 6 bases, with 12 bases remaining between them. CDR3 nucleotide sequence: TGTGCCAGCAGAACAACCGCGGGTCAGCCCCAGCATTTT. This sequence encodes CASRTTAGQPQHF.

The chain carries TRBV5-1 and TRBJ2-3; TRBD1 agrees at 8 bases. In germline, CDR1 is SGHRS, CDR2 YFSETQ. This CDR3 comprises 14 residues. V gave up 4 bases and J gave up 2 bases; unmatched junction bases: 3. In DNA, the CDR3 is TGCGCCAGCAGCAGACAGGGGTCCACAGATACGCAGTATTTT. It encodes CASSRQGSTDTQYF.

Comment on this clone: This specimen includes other DNA sequences encoding the same CDR3. This chain links TRBV27 with TRBJ1-1, with a weak D call TRBD1 (5 bases). With 3 bases removed from V and 1 base from J, the gap between germline ends came to 6 bases. Germline V CDR1 and CDR2: MNHEY, SMNVEV (reference sequence). The CDR3 loop spans 13 amino acids. The CDR3 bases are TGTGCCAGCAGTTTTAGGGGGAACACTGAAGCTTTCTTT. Its translation is CASSFRGNTEAFF.

The chain couples TRBV10-3 to TRBJ2-3, with 11 bases lining up with TRBD2. Germline V gives CDR1 ENHRY, CDR2 SYGVKD. This CDR3 contains 17 residues. Germline trimming cut 2 bases from V and 3 bases from J; bases unmatched to any gene: 7. CDR3 protein: CAISEGKTSGETDTQYF. The CDR3 nucleotides read TGTGCCATCAGTGAGGGAAAGACTAGCGGGGAAACAGATACGCAGTATTTT.

The chain links TRBV24-1 to TRBJ2-1; D is unclear. Germline V gene lookup returns CDR1 KGHDR and CDR2 SFDVKD. V gave up 0 bases and J gave up 5 bases, with 7 bases separating them. The CDR3 contains 14 residues. CDR3 nucleotide sequence: TGTGCCACCAGTGATTTGGGCCCCGACAATGAGCAGTTCTTC. Amino acid sequence: CATSDLGPDNEQFF.

Here the CDR3 reads CASKGSGDYNEQFF. The CDR3 DNA sequence: TGTGCCAGCAAGGGTAGCGGAGACTACAATGAGCAGTTCTTC. This chain links TRBV28 with TRBJ2-1, with D possibly matching TRBD2 (6 bases). This CDR3 is 14 amino acids long. V gave up 7 bases and J gave up 3 bases, with 13 bases separating them. CDR1 and CDR2 (germline): MDHEN, SYDVKM.

V is TRBV6-5 and J is TRBJ1-2; 8 bases match TRBD1. CDR3 length: 13 amino acids. Germline V gives CDR1 MNHEY, CDR2 SVGAGI. With 4 bases clipped from V and 7 bases from J, the junction kept 5 bases outside the gene matches. The CDR3 DNA is TGTGCCAGCAGTTCGATAGGACAGGGTGGCTACACCTTC. It encodes CASSSIGQGGYTF.